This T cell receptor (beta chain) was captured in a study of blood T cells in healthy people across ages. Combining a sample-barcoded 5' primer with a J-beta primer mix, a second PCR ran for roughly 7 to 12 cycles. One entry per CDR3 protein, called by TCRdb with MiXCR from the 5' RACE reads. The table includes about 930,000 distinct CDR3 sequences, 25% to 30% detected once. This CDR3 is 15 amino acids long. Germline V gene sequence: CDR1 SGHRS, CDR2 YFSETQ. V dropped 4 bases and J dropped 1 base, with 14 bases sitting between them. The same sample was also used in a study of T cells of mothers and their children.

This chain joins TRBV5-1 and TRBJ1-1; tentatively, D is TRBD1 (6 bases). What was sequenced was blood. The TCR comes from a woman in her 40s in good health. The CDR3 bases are TGCGCCAGCAGCCGGGACAACGTCCCGAACACTGAAGCTTTCTTT. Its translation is CASSRDNVPNTEAFF.